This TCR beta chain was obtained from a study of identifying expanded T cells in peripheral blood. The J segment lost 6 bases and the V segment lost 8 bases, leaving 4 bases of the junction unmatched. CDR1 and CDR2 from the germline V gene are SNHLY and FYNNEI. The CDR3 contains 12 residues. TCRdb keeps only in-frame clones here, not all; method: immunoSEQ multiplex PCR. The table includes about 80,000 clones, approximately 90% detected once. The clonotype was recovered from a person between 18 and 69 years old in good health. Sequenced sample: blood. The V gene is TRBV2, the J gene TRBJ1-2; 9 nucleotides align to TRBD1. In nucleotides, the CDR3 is TGTGCCAGCTCCCGGGACAGGGATGGCTACACCTTC. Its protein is CASSRDRDGYTF.